The clone carrying this TCR beta chain occurred a few times. The target antigen is unknown. Every donor gave 8.5 to 10 milliliters of peripheral blood. The data were taken from a study of blood T cells in healthy people across ages. CDR3 size: 14 residues. V was trimmed by 2 bases and J by 5 bases, leaving 15 bases between them. From germline, CDR1 is SQVTM and CDR2 ANQGSEA. Primers used in a second PCR of about 6 to 11 cycles were a sample-barcoded 5' primer and a J-beta primer mix. TCRdb itself ran the 5' RACE reads through MiXCR, one entry per CDR3 protein. The top ten hold just under 9.5% of the sample, which has around 700,000 distinct CDR3 sequences, around a quarter seen once. Study results and limitations: Fewer expanded clones and more diversity marked long-lived versus aged donors. For the donors, CMV status was unknown and possibly confounded expanded clonotype changes.

The same data also went into a second study, on T cells of mothers and their children.

The sample was blood. J is TRBJ2-5 and V is TRBV29-1; perhaps TRBD1 as D (6 bases). The receptor's source is a boy aged 5-17 years in good health. In nucleotides, the CDR3 is TGCAGCGTTGAAACAGGGTTTTCGGGGGAGACCCAGTACTTC. This encodes CSVETGFSGETQYF.